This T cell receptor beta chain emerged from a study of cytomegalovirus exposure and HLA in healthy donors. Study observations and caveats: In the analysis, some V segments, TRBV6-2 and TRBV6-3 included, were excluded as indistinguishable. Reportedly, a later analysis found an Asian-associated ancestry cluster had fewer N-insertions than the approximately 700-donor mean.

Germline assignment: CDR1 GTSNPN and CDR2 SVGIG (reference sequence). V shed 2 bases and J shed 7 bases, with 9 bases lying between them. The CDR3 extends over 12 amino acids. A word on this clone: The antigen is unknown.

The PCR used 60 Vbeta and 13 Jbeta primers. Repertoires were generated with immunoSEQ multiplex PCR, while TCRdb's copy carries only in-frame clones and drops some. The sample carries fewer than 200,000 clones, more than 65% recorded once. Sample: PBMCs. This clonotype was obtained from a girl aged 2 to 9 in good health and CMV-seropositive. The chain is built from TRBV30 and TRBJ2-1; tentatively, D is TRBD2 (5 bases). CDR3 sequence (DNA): TGTGCCTGGAGTCCAATAGCGAATGAGCAGTTCTTC. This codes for CAWSPIANEQFF.